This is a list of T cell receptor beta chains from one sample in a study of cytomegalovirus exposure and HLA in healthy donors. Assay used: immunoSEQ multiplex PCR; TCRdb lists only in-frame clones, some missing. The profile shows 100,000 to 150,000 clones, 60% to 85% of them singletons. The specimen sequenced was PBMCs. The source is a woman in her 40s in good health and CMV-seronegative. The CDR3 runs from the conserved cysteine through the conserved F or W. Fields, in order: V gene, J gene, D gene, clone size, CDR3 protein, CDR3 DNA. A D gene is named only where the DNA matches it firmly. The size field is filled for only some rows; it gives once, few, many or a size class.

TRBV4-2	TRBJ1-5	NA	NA	CASSQPINPGGGAQPQHF	TGTGCCAGCAGCCAACCCATCAATCCGGGGGGCGGTGCTCAGCCCCAGCATTTT
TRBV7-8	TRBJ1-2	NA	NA	CASTLLPGQPYYGYTF	TGTGCCAGCACCCTATTACCCGGACAGCCGTACTATGGCTACACCTTC
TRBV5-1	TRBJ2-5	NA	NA	CASSLRTIGETQYF	TGCGCCAGCAGCTTGCGGACTATCGGGGAGACCCAGTACTTC
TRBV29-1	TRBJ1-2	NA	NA	CSVETMTARRGYTF	TGCAGCGTTGAAACCATGACGGCCCGGAGGGGCTACACCTTC
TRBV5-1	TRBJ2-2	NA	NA	CASAGGNTGELFF	TGCGCCAGCGCCGGAGGGAACACCGGGGAGCTGTTTTTT
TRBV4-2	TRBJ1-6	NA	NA	CASSLLFPDSQQPLHF	TGTGCCAGCAGCCTTCTCTTCCCAGACAGTCAACAACCCCTCCACTTT
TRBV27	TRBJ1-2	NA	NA	CASSIHRANYGYTF	TGTGCCAGCAGTATCCACAGGGCTAACTATGGCTACACCTTC
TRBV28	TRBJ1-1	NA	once	CASSYNRPAKGVGTEAFF	TGTGCCAGCAGTTACAATAGGCCGGCCAAGGGAGTGGGGACTGAAGCTTTCTTT
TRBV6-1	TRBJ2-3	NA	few	CATETPFSTDTQYF	TGTGCCACCGAGACACCGTTTAGCACAGATACGCAGTATTTT
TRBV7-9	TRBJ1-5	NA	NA	CASSLSGPSNQPQHF	TGTGCCAGCAGCTTATCAGGGCCTAGCAATCAGCCCCAGCATTTT
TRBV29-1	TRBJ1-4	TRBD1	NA	CSVESRDRDEKLFF	TGCAGCGTTGAATCCCGGGACAGGGATGAAAAACTGTTTTTT
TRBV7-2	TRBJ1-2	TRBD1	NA	CASSRGQVDGYTF	TGTGCCAGCAGCCGGGGACAGGTAGATGGCTACACCTTC
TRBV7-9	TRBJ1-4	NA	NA	CASNRGGEKLFF	TGTGCCAGCAACCGGGGGGGCGAAAAACTGTTTTTT
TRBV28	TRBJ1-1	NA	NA	CASSAPGQVNTEAFF	TGTGCCAGCAGTGCTCCGGGACAAGTGAACACTGAAGCTTTCTTT
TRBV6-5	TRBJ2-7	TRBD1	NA	CASRRTGYYEQYF	TGTGCCAGCAGACGGACAGGGTACTACGAGCAGTACTTC
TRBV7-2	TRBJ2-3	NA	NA	CASRTGHGTDTQYF	TGTGCCAGCAGGACAGGACATGGGACAGATACGCAGTATTTT
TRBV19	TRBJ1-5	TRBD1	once	CASSVRTGMNQPQHF	TGTGCCAGTAGTGTTCGGACAGGGATGAATCAGCCCCAGCATTTT
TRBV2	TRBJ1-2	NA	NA	CASSNSEVRAGYTF	TGTGCCAGCAGCAACTCGGAAGTCAGGGCGGGCTACACCTTC
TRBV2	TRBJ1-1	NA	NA	CASAGDRDTEAFF	TGTGCCAGTGCAGGGGATCGGGACACTGAAGCTTTCTTT
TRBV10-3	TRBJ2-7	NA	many	CAISESVAYEQYF	TGTGCCATCAGTGAGTCGGTAGCCTACGAGCAGTACTTC
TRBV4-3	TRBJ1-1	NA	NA	CASSPGRGGNTEAFF	TGCGCCAGCAGCCCAGGGCGGGGGGGGAACACTGAAGCTTTCTTT
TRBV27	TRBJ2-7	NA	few	CASSLSTVAYEQYF	TGTGCCAGCAGTTTATCGACAGTCGCCTACGAGCAGTACTTC
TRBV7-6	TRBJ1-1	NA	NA	CASSLDGEAFF	TGTGCCAGCAGCTTAGATGGCGAAGCTTTCTTT
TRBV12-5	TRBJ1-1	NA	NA	CASGLVEGVTEAFF	TGTGCTAGTGGTTTGGTCGAGGGGGTCACTGAAGCTTTCTTT
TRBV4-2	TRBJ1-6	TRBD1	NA	CASSQEPHKTGASSYNSPLHF	TGTGCCAGCAGCCAAGAACCCCACAAGACAGGGGCGAGCTCCTATAATTCACCCCTCCACTTT
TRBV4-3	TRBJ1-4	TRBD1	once	CASSQEGTGGNEKLFF	TGCGCCAGCAGCCAAGAGGGGACAGGGGGCAATGAAAAACTGTTTTTT
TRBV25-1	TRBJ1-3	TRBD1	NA	CASSEEGQGHSGNTIYF	TGTGCCAGCAGTGAAGAGGGACAGGGCCACTCTGGAAACACCATATATTTT
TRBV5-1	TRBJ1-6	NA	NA	CASSLQIQGLNSPLHF	TGCGCCAGCAGCCTTCAAATACAGGGTTTAAACTCACCCCTCCACTTT
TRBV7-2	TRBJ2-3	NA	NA	CASSFRWGADTQYF	TGTGCCAGCAGCTTCCGATGGGGGGCAGATACGCAGTATTTT
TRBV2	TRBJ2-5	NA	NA	CASSEWISSSQYF	TGTGCCAGCAGTGAATGGATTTCTAGCTCCCAGTACTTC
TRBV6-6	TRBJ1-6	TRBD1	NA	CASSYSGTVYNSPLHF	TGTGCCAGCAGTTATTCCGGGACAGTCTATAATTCACCCCTCCACTTT
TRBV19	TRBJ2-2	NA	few	CASSAISEEGGGELFF	TGTGCCAGTAGTGCGATCTCGGAGGAGGGAGGCGGGGAGCTGTTTTTT
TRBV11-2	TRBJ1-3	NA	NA	CASSLDRLHSGNTIYF	TGTGCCAGCAGCTTAGATCGATTACACTCTGGAAACACCATATATTTT
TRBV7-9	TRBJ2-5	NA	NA	CASSLVRNLQETQYF	TGTGCCAGCAGCTTAGTCAGAAACCTCCAAGAGACCCAGTACTTC
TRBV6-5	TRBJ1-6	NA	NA	CASSYEYNSPLHF	TGTGCCAGCAGTTACGAGTATAATTCACCCCTCCACTTT
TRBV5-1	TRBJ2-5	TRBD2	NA	CASRVSGGGETQYF	TGCGCCAGCAGGGTTAGCGGGGGTGGAGAGACCCAGTACTTC
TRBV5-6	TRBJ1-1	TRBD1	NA	CASSLTGGPNTEAFF	TGTGCCAGCAGCTTGACAGGGGGCCCGAACACTGAAGCTTTCTTT
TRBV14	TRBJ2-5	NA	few	CASSQYTGRETQYF	TGTGCCAGCAGCCAATACACAGGGAGAGAGACCCAGTACTTC
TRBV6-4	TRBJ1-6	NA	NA	CASSERDSYNSPLHF	TGTGCCAGCAGTGAGAGGGATTCTTATAATTCACCCCTCCACTTT
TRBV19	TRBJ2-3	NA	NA	CASSFLFRTDTQYF	TGTGCCAGTAGTTTTCTTTTTCGGACAGATACGCAGTATTTT
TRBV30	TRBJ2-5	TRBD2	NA	CAWRGGWYQETQYF	TGTGCCTGGAGGGGGGGGTGGTACCAAGAGACCCAGTACTTC